These 23 T cell receptor beta chains were sequenced from one sample in a study of vaccination effects on CD4 cells after COVID-19. Peptide-pool stimulation followed by sequencing identified expanded antigen-specific CD4+ clonotypes in the ViraFEST assay. Once cultured for around 11 days, the cells underwent separation to obtain CD4+ T cells. SARS-CoV-2 infected the person between March and December 2020, as confirmed by PCR. The method was immunoSEQ multiplex PCR; TCRdb's version includes in-frame clones alone and lacks a portion of them. The sample lists about 70,000 clones, around 70% occurring once. For these TCRs, the target antigens are not known. Material: CD4+ T cells from PBMCs cultured with HIV peptides, obtained before COVID-19 vaccination. Specified subset: HIV-1 Nef peptide pool negative control/reference culture. Every receptor here comes from a human donor who had a prior SARS-CoV-2 infection.

This clone has just one count. The rearrangement uses TRBV4-3 and TRBJ2-5; TRBD2 agrees at 8 bases. Per germline, CDR1 LGHNA and CDR2 YSLEER. The CDR3 extends over 14 amino acids. V lost 0 bases, J lost 4 bases, and 1 base stayed unmatched. CDR3 sequence (DNA): TGCGCCAGCAGCCAAGACGGGAGGGGAGAGACCCAGTACTTC. Its protein product is CASSQDGRGETQYF.

This CDR3 is CASSVERGGNQPQHF. The CDR3 DNA sequence: TGTGCCAGCAGTGTGGAGAGGGGAGGCAATCAGCCCCAGCATTTT. This chain joins TRBV2 and TRBJ1-5, with a tentative D call TRBD1 (5 bases). With 4 bases removed from V and 2 bases from J, the gap between germline ends came to 12 bases. Per germline, CDR1 SNHLY and CDR2 FYNNEI. CDR3 length equals 15 residues. Together with reference TRBV2 and TRBJ1-5, the CDR3 gives the full variable domain: EPEVTQTPSHQVTQMGQEVILRCVPISNHLYFYWYRQILGQKVEFLVSFYNNEISEKSEIFDDQFSVERPDGSNFTLKIRSTKLEDSAMYFCASSVERGGNQPQHFGDGTRLSIL.

This clone has a handful of counts. The CDR3 protein is CASRAQRGNTIYF. Written as DNA, the CDR3 is TGTGCCAGCAGAGCACAGCGGGGAAACACCATATATTTT. J is TRBJ1-3 and V is TRBV6-5; D remains unclear. CDR1 and CDR2 (germline): MNHEY, SVGAGI. CDR3 size: 13 residues. The V end lost 6 bases, the J end lost 4 bases, and 10 bases lay between the germline ends.

The gene calls are TRBV5-4 and TRBJ1-1; maybe TRBD1 (5 bases). This CDR3 region has 12 residues. Between the trimmed V and J ends, which lost 5 bases and 6 bases, there was a span of 11 bases. Germline V gene sequence: CDR1 SGHNT, CDR2 YYREEE (reference sequence). The CDR3 protein is CASSQDTSEAFF. The CDR3 bases are TGTGCCAGCAGTCAGGACACGTCTGAAGCTTTCTTT.

The gene calls are TRBV6-5 and TRBJ1-1; 7 bases agree with TRBD1. Per the germline V gene, CDR1 is MNHEY and CDR2 is SVGAGI. Losses at the gene ends were 6 bases for V and 4 bases for J; bases not matched to a gene: 11. The CDR3 spans 15 residues. The CDR3 spells CASRRGLTGITEAFF. The DNA of the CDR3 is TGTGCCAGCAGACGGGGGCTGACAGGGATCACTGAAGCTTTCTTT.

This chain uses TRBV5-6 with TRBJ2-1, with TRBD2 identical over 9 bases. The CDR3 runs 19 residues. V was clipped by 3 bases and J by 4 bases; unmatched bases: 17. Germline V CDR1 and CDR2: SGHDT, YYEEEE. In DNA form, the CDR3 reads TGTGCCAGCAGCTGGAGCCTTTATCGTTCTAGCGGGGCTTACAATGAGCAGTTCTTC. It encodes CASSWSLYRSSGAYNEQFF. Variable domain in full (rest from reference TRBV5-6 and TRBJ2-1): DAGVTQSPTHLIKTRGQQVTLRCSPKSGHDTVSWYQQALGQGPQFIFQYYEEEERQRGNFPDRFSGHQFPNYSSELNVNALLLGDSALYLCASSWSLYRSSGAYNEQFFGPGTRLTVL.

V and J are TRBV3-1 (or the pseudogene TRBV3-2) and TRBJ1-2; 10 bases map to TRBD1. The CDR3 has 15 residues. V was pared by 4 bases and J by 3 bases, with 5 bases of the junction left unmatched. From germline, CDR1 is LGHDT and CDR2 YNNKEL (reference sequence). CDR3 nucleotides: TGTGCCAGCAGCCCCCGGGACAGGGGATACTATGGCTACACCTTC. Protein product: CASSPRDRGYYGYTF.

V usage is TRBV4-2 and J usage is TRBJ1-2; D possibly corresponds to TRBD1 (5 bases). Germline V CDR1 and CDR2: LGHNA, YNFKEQ. The CDR3 extends over 14 amino acids. The V end lost 7 bases, the J end lost 7 bases, and 19 bases lay between the germline ends. CDR3 nucleotide sequence: TGTGCCAGCACCGTCGGGGGGGGGACGCTTGGCTACACCTTC. This encodes CASTVGGGTLGYTF.

The chain has TRBV7-3 and TRBJ2-5; weak D call: TRBD2 (6 bases). The CDR3 sequence is 15 residues long. With 1 base removed from V and 3 bases from J, the gap between germline ends came to 12 bases. Looked up from germline, CDR1 is SGHTA and CDR2 is FQGTGA. The CDR3 sequence: CASSLNRGEEETQYF. CDR3 DNA: TGTGCCAGCAGCTTAAATCGCGGGGAAGAAGAGACCCAGTACTTC.

V and J are TRBV4-1 and TRBJ1-2; D is uncertain. The germline V and J ends were trimmed by 5 bases and 0 bases, with 4 bases remaining between them. This CDR3 spans 12 amino acids. Germline CDR1 reads MGHRA; CDR2 reads YSYEKL. The CDR3 sequence is CASSGSNYGYTF. DNA of the CDR3: TGCGCCAGCAGCGGATCTAACTATGGCTACACCTTC.

V and J are TRBV7-3 and TRBJ2-2, with TRBD1 identical over 8 bases. CDR1 SGHTA and CDR2 FQGTGA come from the germline V gene. The ends lost 4 bases at V and 3 bases at J; junction bases unmatched: 4. This CDR3 region has 15 residues. The CDR3 DNA follows: TGTGCCAGCAGCTCGACAGGGGTCGACACCGGGGAGCTGTTTTTT. It translates to CASSSTGVDTGELFF. The full variable domain, completed using reference TRBV7-3 and TRBJ2-2, is GAGVSQTPSNKVTEKGKYVELRCDPISGHTALYWYRQSLGQGPEFLIYFQGTGAADDSGLPNDRFFAVRPEGSVSTLKIQRTERGDSAVYLCASSSTGVDTGELFFGEGSRLTVL.

The rearrangement uses TRBV6-6 and TRBJ2-7; a weak D match, TRBD1 (6 bases). Per the germline V gene, CDR1 is MNHNY and CDR2 is SVGAGI (reference sequence). V gave up 5 bases and J gave up 3 bases, with 17 bases separating them. This CDR3 is built from 15 residues. CDR3 coding DNA: TGTGCCAGCAGTGATCGACAGGCTTCTCACTACGAGCAGTACTTC. This translates into CASSDRQASHYEQYF.

The V call is TRBV6-2 or TRBV6-3, the J call TRBJ1-2; the D is unclear. The V end was cut by 4 bases, the J end by 4 bases, with 16 bases between. The CDR3 extends over 15 amino acids. CDR1 and CDR2 (germline): MNHEY, SVGEGT. CDR3 sequence: CASSSAGSEGYGYTF. CDR3 bases: TGTGCCAGCAGTTCAGCGGGGTCCGAAGGCTATGGCTACACCTTC.

J is TRBJ2-3 and V is TRBV10-3; D possibly corresponds to TRBD2 (6 bases). Trimming pared 4 bases from V and 0 bases from J, leaving 11 bases between. This CDR3 contains 15 residues. Germline V CDR1 and CDR2: ENHRY, SYGVKD. CDR3 DNA sequence: TGTGCCATCAGTGTTATGGGGACTAGCACAGATACGCAGTATTTT. Residues: CAISVMGTSTDTQYF.

CDR3 region: CASSQEGHLTYGYTF. The DNA of the CDR3 is TGTGCCAGCAGCCAAGAGGGACACCTTACCTATGGCTACACCTTC. The V call is TRBV4-2, the J call TRBJ1-2; D perhaps matches TRBD1 (6 bases). CDR1 LGHNA and CDR2 YNFKEQ come from the germline V gene. The CDR3 is 15 residues long. The V end lost 0 bases, the J end lost 4 bases, and 12 bases lay between the germline ends.

The gene calls are TRBV4-3 and TRBJ1-5; no clear D. The CDR3 totals 13 residues. CDR1 and CDR2 from the germline V gene are LGHNA and YSLEER. The germline V and J ends were trimmed by 0 bases and 6 bases, with 6 bases remaining between them. In DNA form, the CDR3 reads TGCGCCAGCAGCCAAGAGAGGCTTCAGCCCCAGCATTTT. Its protein is CASSQERLQPQHF.

The chain recombines TRBV12-3 or TRBV12-4 with TRBJ2-7; TRBD1 or TRBD2 may be the D gene (6 bases each). The CDR3 covers 12 residues. Trimming took 9 bases from V and 3 from J, leaving 12 bases between them. CDR3 loop: CARLGGLYEQYF. The CDR3 DNA reads TGTGCCAGGTTGGGGGGCCTCTACGAGCAGTACTTC.

This clone was observed a handful of times. This chain joins TRBV5-4 and TRBJ1-1; no reliable D call. V was pared by 4 bases and J by 4 bases, with 14 bases between. CDR3 size: 14 residues. Germline V gene lookup returns CDR1 SGHNT and CDR2 YYREEE (reference sequence). CDR3 sequence: CASSAILKGTEAFF. In DNA, the CDR3 is TGTGCCAGCAGCGCCATACTTAAAGGCACTGAAGCTTTCTTT.

This chain connects TRBV23-1 to TRBJ2-7, with 8 bases fitting TRBD1. TRBV23-1 is an ORF, with its function uncertain. Germline trimming cut 4 bases from V and 0 bases from J; bases unmatched to any gene: 14. The CDR3 has 18 amino acids. DNA of the CDR3: TGCGCCAGCAGTCTAGTGCTTCTCGGGGACAGGAGCTCCTACGAGCAGTACTTC. It is translated as CASSLVLLGDRSSYEQYF.

The rearrangement links TRBV20-1 to TRBJ2-7; D ambiguous. V dropped 3 bases and J dropped 3 bases, with 12 bases sitting between them. Germline assignment: CDR1 DFQATT and CDR2 SNEGSKA (reference sequence). There are 13 residues in the CDR3. The CDR3 DNA reads TGCAGTGCTAGTCGTCCGGGTGGCTACGAGCAGTACTTC. It specifies CSASRPGGYEQYF.

The J gene is TRBJ2-2, the V gene TRBV6-5, with D possibly being TRBD2 (5 bases). Germline CDR1 reads MNHEY; CDR2 reads SVGAGI. The V end lost 7 bases, the J end lost 7 bases, and 19 bases lay between the germline ends. The CDR3 is 15 residues long. The CDR3 DNA reads as TGTGCCAGCAAACGACTACCGGGCGATTACGGGGAGCTGTTTTTT. Protein product: CASKRLPGDYGELFF.

The chain is built from TRBV7-9 and TRBJ1-1, with 10 bases identical to TRBD1. This CDR3 is built from 13 residues. Trimming cost V 5 bases and J 9 bases; bases outside gene matches: 6. Germline V CDR1 and CDR2: SEHNR, FQNEAQ (reference sequence). In DNA form, the CDR3 reads TGTGCCAGCAGCCAAGACAGGGGGCATCAAGCTTTCTTT. Translation gives CASSQDRGHQAFF.

This chain links TRBV9 with TRBJ1-2; perhaps TRBD1 as D (6 bases). In germline, CDR1 is SGDLS, CDR2 YYNGEE. V lost 4 bases and J lost 2, with 21 bases in between. The CDR3 is 17 amino acids. CDR3 sequence: CASSTGLPRGINYGYTF. In nucleotides, the CDR3 is TGTGCCAGCAGCACAGGGCTCCCTAGGGGTATCAACTATGGCTACACCTTC.